This T cell receptor (beta chain) was recovered during a study of blood T cell repertoires in COVID-19. The wider study: Sites across the United States, Italy and Spain contributed samples from acute and convalescent COVID-19.

The CDR3 covers 13 residues. Trimming stripped 6 bases from V and 5 bases from J, with 13 bases between. Germline V gene lookup returns CDR1 MDHEN and CDR2 SYDVKM. Data came from immunoSEQ multiplex PCR; TCRdb stores just in-frame clones and leaves some out. Among around 300,000 clones listed, 70% to 90% were seen once. The chain has TRBV28 and TRBJ2-5, with D perhaps TRBD2 (5 bases). The material sequenced was peripheral blood. The sequence was obtained from a woman aged 70 to 79 with acute or convalescent COVID-19. The CDR3 DNA is TGTGCCAGCAGCCCGGGCAGGAGGGAGACCCAGTACTTC. This sequence encodes CASSPGRRETQYF.